This T cell receptor beta chain appears in the sequencing data of a study of early T cells in non-severe SARS-CoV-2 infection. Germline V gene sequence: CDR1 SNHLY, CDR2 FYNNEI. The CDR3 spans 13 residues. J lost 9 bases, V lost 7 bases, and 6 bases had no gene match. TCRdb called the 5' RACE reads again in MiXCR, with one record for every CDR3 protein. Among 70,000 to 95,000 distinct CDR3 sequences listed, approximately 16% were seen once. The chain couples TRBV2 to TRBJ1-6, with TRBD1 matching 7 bases. The receptor was derived from an adult who was a healthcare worker with PCR-confirmed SARS-CoV-2 infection or an uninfected control (not recorded which). Sequenced input: whole blood. Written as DNA, the CDR3 is TGTGCCAGCACGGGACAGACTACTTCACCCCTCCACTTT. Translating gives CASTGQTTSPLHF. Complete variable domain (other parts from reference TRBV2 and TRBJ1-6): EPEVTQTPSHQVTQMGQEVILRCVPISNHLYFYWYRQILGQKVEFLVSFYNNEISEKSEIFDDQFSVERPDGSNFTLKIRSTKLEDSAMYFCASTGQTTSPLHFGNGTRLTVT.